This T cell receptor (beta chain) derives from a study of cytomegalovirus exposure and HLA in healthy donors. Findings of the study overall: No immune exposure information besides CMV serostatus was available. In a later analysis, HLA-associated beta chains showed higher expansion and lower generation probabilities than comparable chains. Researchers catalogued approximately 170 TCR beta chains as cytomegalovirus-associated. For most TCR beta V segments, an earlier analysis put the productive rate at about 87% or about 30% of the time.

A word on this clone: Its target is unknown.

Both 60 Vbeta primers and 13 Jbeta primers went into the PCR. Sequencing was performed with immunoSEQ multiplex PCR; in TCRdb, only in-frame clones are kept and a portion is missing. The table has roughly 93,000 clones, 80% seen once. What was sequenced was PBMCs. The source is a young man in good health and CMV-seronegative.

CDR3 region: CASSWPDRTASYEQYF. DNA for the CDR3: TGCGCCAGCAGCTGGCCTGACAGGACGGCCTCCTACGAGCAGTACTTC. V is TRBV5-1 and J is TRBJ2-7; D possibly corresponds to TRBD1 (6 bases). CDR3 length: 16 residues. V gave up 3 bases and J gave up 0 bases, with 16 bases separating them. Germline loops: CDR1 SGHRS, CDR2 YFSETQ.